The clone carrying this T cell receptor (beta chain) was detected a few times. Its antigen is as yet unknown. This sample is part of a study of identical twins. Whole-study results and caveats: Cord blood beta clonotypes present at high abundance carried fewer insertions; no such pattern appeared in memory repertoires.

Each donor was a healthy Caucasian. TCRdb re-called the 5' RACE reads through MiXCR, storing one row per CDR3 protein. The top ten hold around 0.9% of the sample, which has 400,000 to 650,000 distinct CDR3 sequences, less than 25% seen once. Germline loops: CDR1 ENHRY, CDR2 SYGVKD. This CDR3 region has 15 residues. V dropped 4 bases and J dropped 1 base, with 12 bases sitting between them. These data were likewise used in another study, on T cells expressing NK-cell markers.

The chain employs TRBV10-3 and TRBJ2-3; tentatively, D is TRBD2 (6 bases). The receptor comes from a woman in her late teens or twenties in good health. Sequencing was performed on CD4+ T cells sorted from blood. Here the CDR3 reads CAISVGRGGTDTQYF. The CDR3 DNA reads as TGTGCCATCAGTGTTGGGCGGGGAGGCACAGATACGCAGTATTTT.